One sample yielded the 24 T cell receptor beta chains listed below, sequenced in a study of T cell clonotyping in hematopoietic cell transplantation. Only in-frame clones appear in the TCRdb table, and some are missing; sequencing was by immunoSEQ multiplex PCR. The sample has approximately 16,000 clones; 70% to 90% are singletons. Sequencing was done on a sample of peripheral blood mononuclear cells. The receptors were sampled from a woman aged 40 to 50 in good health. Some clones in this sample may be carry-over from other donors' samples.

This clone was observed a few times. The chain joins TRBV18 to TRBJ1-2, with 8 bases aligning to TRBD1. The CDR3 has 13 residues. Germline trimming cut 5 bases from V and 6 bases from J; bases unmatched to any gene: 5. Germline CDR1 is KGHSH and CDR2 is LQKENI. The CDR3 DNA sequence: TGTGCCAGCTCAAGGGAGACAGGGGATGGCTACACCTTC. This gives the protein CASSRETGDGYTF.

This chain connects TRBV4-2 to TRBJ2-7; 9 positions match TRBD1. J gave up 5 bases and V 6 bases, and 8 bases lay outside the gene matches. The CDR3 spans 14 residues. Germline values: CDR1 LGHNA, CDR2 YNFKEQ. The CDR3 loop reads CASSSTGGRDEQYF. CDR3 sequence (DNA): TGTGCCAGCAGTTCGACAGGGGGTAGAGACGAGCAGTACTTC.

Of note for this clone: The junction differs from germline at one of its ends, possibly a read error. In nucleotides, the CDR3 is TGTGCCACCACCAAGTTCAGAGTCCAGAACGCTGAAGCTTTCTTT. It translates to CATTKFRVQNAEAFF. The chain couples TRBV28 to TRBJ1-1; no firm D call. This CDR3 spans 15 amino acids. CDR1 is MDHEN and CDR2 is SYDVKM in the germline V gene. The full variable domain, in which reference TRBV28 and TRBJ1-1 provide the parts outside the CDR3, is DVKVTQSSRYLVKRTGEKVFLECVQDMDHENMFWYRQDPGLGLRLIYFSYDVKMKEKGDIPEGYSVSREKKERFSLILESASTNQTSMYLCATTKFRVQNAEAFFGQGTRLTVV.

V is TRBV4-3 and J is TRBJ2-7, with 9 bases aligning to TRBD1. J lost 2 bases, V lost 4 bases, and 3 bases had no gene match. The CDR3 totals 14 residues. In germline, CDR1 is LGHNA, CDR2 YSLEER. CDR3 sequence reads: CASSPGTGTYEQYF. In DNA form, the CDR3 reads TGCGCCAGCAGCCCCGGGACAGGGACCTACGAGCAGTACTTC.

The rearrangement links TRBV5-1 to TRBJ1-3; no reliable D call. The germline V gene has CDR1 SGHRS and CDR2 YFSETQ. CDR3 length: 13 residues. Deletions cut 4 bases from V and 9 bases from J, with 14 bases between. The CDR3 loop is CASSLERGSTIYF. In DNA, the CDR3 is TGCGCCAGCAGCCTAGAGCGAGGGAGCACCATATATTTT.

The chain employs TRBV27 and TRBJ2-3; D unresolved. V lost 2 bases to trimming and J lost 1 base, with 19 bases between them. CDR3 length equals 18 residues. Germline values: CDR1 MNHEY, CDR2 SMNVEV (reference sequence). The CDR3 is CASSLRLPLVTGTDTQYF. DNA for the CDR3: TGTGCCAGCAGTTTACGCCTCCCCTTAGTTACGGGCACAGATACGCAGTATTTT.

J is TRBJ2-1 and V is TRBV13, with TRBD2 matching over 7 bases. J gave up 7 bases and V 5 bases, and 2 bases lay outside the gene matches. Germline-derived CDR1 and CDR2 are PRHDT and FYEKMQ (reference sequence). This CDR3 contains 12 residues. The CDR3 nucleotides read TGTGCCAGCAGCCGACTAGCAAATGAGCAGTTCTTC. This encodes CASSRLANEQFF.

The chain joins TRBV29-1 to TRBJ1-5; 7 bases map to TRBD1. After removal of 5 bases from V and 2 bases from J, the junction contained 3 bases not matched to a gene. Germline CDR1 SQVTM, CDR2 ANQGSEA. The CDR3 extends over 13 amino acids. The CDR3 bases are TGCAGCGTTCAGGGGGGGGGCAATCAGCCCCAGCATTTT. Protein: CSVQGGGNQPQHF.

The J gene is TRBJ2-3, the V gene TRBV6-1; no reliable D call. Trimming cost V 2 bases and J 2 bases, with 8 bases left between them. Germline V gene lookup returns CDR1 MNHNS and CDR2 SASEGT. CDR3 length: 14 amino acids. For the CDR3, the DNA is TGTGCCAGCAGTGAAATGGCAGCCACAGATACGCAGTATTTT. Protein: CASSEMAATDTQYF.

The chain uses TRBV15 and TRBJ2-3, with no clear D. Deletions cut 1 base from V and 1 base from J, with 6 bases between. Germline CDR1 and CDR2: LNHNV and YYDKDF (reference sequence). This CDR3 contains 14 residues. As DNA, the CDR3 is TGTGCCACCAGCAGAGTTGGCGGCACAGATACGCAGTATTTT. Its translation is CATSRVGGTDTQYF.

The chain uses TRBV5-1 and TRBJ2-7; TRBD1 aligns across 7 bases. Germline V gene sequence: CDR1 SGHRS, CDR2 YFSETQ. The V gene end was trimmed by 0 bases and the J gene end by 1 base; junction bases not matched to a gene: 7. The length of the CDR3 is 16 residues. The CDR3 reads CASSLGHRDRSYEQYF. The CDR3 region has the DNA TGCGCCAGCAGCTTGGGACATCGGGACAGATCCTACGAGCAGTACTTC.

The chain employs TRBV4-3 and TRBJ1-6, with unresolved D. V shed 0 bases and J shed 3 bases, with 24 bases lying between them. Germline-derived CDR1 and CDR2 are LGHNA and YSLEER. CDR3 length: 21 amino acids. DNA of the CDR3: TGCGCCAGCAGCCAAGATCAGTTAAGGCAAGACTCCTTGTTCTATAATTCACCCCTCCACTTT. Amino acid sequence: CASSQDQLRQDSLFYNSPLHF.

The rearrangement uses TRBV6-5 and TRBJ1-4; D unclear. Trimming removed 1 base from V and 3 bases from J, with 3 bases in between. Germline CDR1 reads MNHEY; CDR2 reads SVGAGI. This CDR3 has 13 residues. As DNA, the CDR3 is TGTGCCAGCAGTTACTTCGCTAATGAAAAACTGTTTTTT. Its translation is CASSYFANEKLFF.

This chain joins TRBV9 and TRBJ1-1; no reliable D call. The V gene lost 1 base and the J gene lost 0 bases, with 10 bases spanning the gap. Germline V lookup: CDR1 SGDLS, CDR2 YYNGEE. There are 15 residues in the CDR3. For the CDR3, the DNA is TGTGCCAGCAGCGTAAATCCGGGCATGAACACTGAAGCTTTCTTT. It yields the protein CASSVNPGMNTEAFF.

In its sample, this clone was seen once. V gene TRBV19 combines with J gene TRBJ1-5; perhaps TRBD1 as D (5 bases). Germline CDR1 LNHDA, CDR2 SQIVND (reference sequence). CDR3 length: 12 residues. V shed 6 bases and J shed 7 bases, with 10 bases lying between them. Written as DNA, the CDR3 is TGTGCCAGTAGGGGGGGGTTACAGCCCCAGCATTTT. Residues: CASRGGLQPQHF.

The V gene is TRBV5-6, the J gene TRBJ2-1, with D possibly TRBD2 on 6 matching bases. Germline loops: CDR1 SGHDT, CDR2 YYEEEE. With 3 bases removed from V and 4 bases from J, the gap between germline ends came to 8 bases. CDR3 length equals 13 residues. In DNA, the CDR3 is TGTGCCAGCAGCTACGGGACTTACAATGAGCAGTTCTTC. Its translation: CASSYGTYNEQFF.

The chain employs TRBV7-2 and TRBJ1-6; tentative D call: TRBD1 (6 bases). The CDR3 totals 15 residues. The germline V and J ends were trimmed by 5 bases and 7 bases, with 15 bases remaining between them. The germline V gene has CDR1 SGHTA and CDR2 FQGNSA. Written as DNA, the CDR3 is TGTGCCAGCAGCCAAGAAGGACAGACGAATTCACCCCTCCACTTT. It specifies CASSQEGQTNSPLHF.

In its sample, this clone was seen once. The chain couples TRBV5-1 to TRBJ2-1; 8 bases map to TRBD1. Germline assignment: CDR1 SGHRS and CDR2 YFSETQ. There are 15 residues in the CDR3. V was clipped by 0 bases and J by 2 bases; unmatched bases: 1. As DNA, the CDR3 is TGCGCCAGCAGCTTGGGGGGACAGGCCTACAATGAGCAGTTCTTC. It is translated as CASSLGGQAYNEQFF. The complete variable domain, with remaining parts taken from reference TRBV5-1 and TRBJ2-1, reads KAGVTQTPRYLIKTRGQQVTLSCSPISGHRSVSWYQQTPGQGLQFLFEYFSETQRNKGNFPGRFSGRQFSNSRSEMNVSTLELGDSALYLCASSLGGQAYNEQFFGPGTRLTVL.

This rearrangement joins TRBV6-6 to TRBJ1-1, with a weak D call TRBD1 (6 bases). CDR1 is MNHNY, CDR2 SVGAGI, per germline (reference sequence). This CDR3 spans 15 amino acids. Trimming cost V 0 bases and J 5 bases, with 13 bases left between them. This chain's CDR3 is CASSYSGGKGTEAFF. The CDR3 nucleotides read TGTGCCAGCAGTTACTCTGGGGGCAAGGGAACTGAAGCTTTCTTT.

The chain employs TRBV30 and TRBJ2-1; TRBD2 aligns across 9 bases. The CDR3 contains 15 residues. V lost 3 bases, J lost 5 bases, and 8 bases stayed unmatched. The germline V gene has CDR1 GTSNPN and CDR2 SVGIG (reference sequence). The CDR3 DNA reads TGTGCCTGGAGGCCAGCTAGCGGGAAAGACAATGAGCAGTTCTTC. Its translation is CAWRPASGKDNEQFF.

The J gene is TRBJ1-3, the V gene TRBV11-3; the D is unclear. V lost 5 bases, J lost 1 base, and 12 bases lay in between. CDR3 size: 15 residues. Germline CDR1 and CDR2: SGHNT and YENEEA. The CDR3 DNA reads as TGTGCCAGCAGCAAGGAACGTGCTTCTGGAAACACCATATATTTT. Its protein is CASSKERASGNTIYF.

The V gene is TRBV7-2, the J gene TRBJ2-5; TRBD2 matches at 8 bases. Germline V gene sequence: CDR1 SGHTA, CDR2 FQGNSA. The J segment lost 5 bases and the V segment lost 3 bases, leaving 5 bases of the junction unmatched. The CDR3 has 14 residues. CDR3 protein: CASSFLAGGETQYF. For the CDR3, the DNA is TGTGCCAGCAGCTTTCTAGCGGGTGGGGAGACCCAGTACTTC.

This clone has only one observation. CDR3: CASSYGAQDPSYEQYF. In nucleotides, the CDR3 is TGTGCCAGCAGTTACGGGGCTCAGGACCCATCCTACGAGCAGTACTTC. This chain links TRBV6-5 with TRBJ2-7, with a weak D call TRBD1 (5 bases). Trimming shortened V by 2 bases and J by 1 base, and 15 bases separated the two germline ends. The CDR3 contains 16 residues. Germline V CDR1 and CDR2: MNHEY, SVGAGI.

V gene TRBV7-3 combines with J gene TRBJ2-2; the D is unclear. This CDR3 is built from 13 residues. Germline V gene data show CDR1 as SGHTA and CDR2 as FQGTGA. The V gene lost 4 bases and the J gene lost 1 base, with 4 bases spanning the gap. CDR3: CASSYQNTGELFF. The CDR3 DNA sequence: TGTGCCAGCAGCTACCAGAACACCGGGGAGCTGTTTTTT.